This TCR beta chain stems from a study of T cell changes during pregnancy in multiple sclerosis. Method: immunoSEQ multiplex PCR; TCRdb's copy keeps in-frame clones and lacks some. Of just under 80,000 clones in the sample, 85% to 95% were seen once. V lost 1 base, J lost 3 bases, and 15 bases lay in between. CDR3 length: 16 residues. In germline, CDR1 is SGDLS, CDR2 YYNGEE. The chain is built from TRBV9 and TRBJ2-3; a possible D gene is TRBD1 (6 bases). The sequence came from a female donor in good health, enrolled as a control in a pregnancy study. Specimen: peripheral blood, collected in the second trimester of pregnancy. CDR3 sequence (DNA): TGTGCCAGCAGCGTACTTGCAGGGGCCATTACAGATACGCAGTATTTT. Its protein product is CASSVLAGAITDTQYF.